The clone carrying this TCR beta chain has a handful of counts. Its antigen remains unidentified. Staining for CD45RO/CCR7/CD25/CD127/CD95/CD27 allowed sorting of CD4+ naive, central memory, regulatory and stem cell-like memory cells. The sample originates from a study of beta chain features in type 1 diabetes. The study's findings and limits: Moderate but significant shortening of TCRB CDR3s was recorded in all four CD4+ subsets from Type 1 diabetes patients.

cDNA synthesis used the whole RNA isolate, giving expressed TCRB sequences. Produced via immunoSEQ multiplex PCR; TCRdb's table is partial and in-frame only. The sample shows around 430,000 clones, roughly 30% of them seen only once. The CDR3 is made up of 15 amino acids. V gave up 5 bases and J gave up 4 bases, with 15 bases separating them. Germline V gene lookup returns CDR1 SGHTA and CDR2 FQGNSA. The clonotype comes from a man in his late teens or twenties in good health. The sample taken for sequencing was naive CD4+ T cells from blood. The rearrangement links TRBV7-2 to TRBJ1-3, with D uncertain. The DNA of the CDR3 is TGTGCCAGCAGCCCACCGGGAGTCCGAGGAAACACCATATATTTT. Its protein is CASSPPGVRGNTIYF.